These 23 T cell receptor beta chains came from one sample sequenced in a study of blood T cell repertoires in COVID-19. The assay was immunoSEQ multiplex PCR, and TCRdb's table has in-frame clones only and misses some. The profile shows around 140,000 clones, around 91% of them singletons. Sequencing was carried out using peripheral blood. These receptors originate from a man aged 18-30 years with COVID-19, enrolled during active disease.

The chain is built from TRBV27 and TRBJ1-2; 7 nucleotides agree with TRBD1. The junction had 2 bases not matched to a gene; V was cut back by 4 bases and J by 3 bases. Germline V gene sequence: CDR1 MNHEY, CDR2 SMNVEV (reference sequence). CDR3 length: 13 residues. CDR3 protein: CASSSRGDYGYTF. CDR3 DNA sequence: TGTGCCAGCAGTTCCAGGGGGGACTATGGCTACACCTTC.

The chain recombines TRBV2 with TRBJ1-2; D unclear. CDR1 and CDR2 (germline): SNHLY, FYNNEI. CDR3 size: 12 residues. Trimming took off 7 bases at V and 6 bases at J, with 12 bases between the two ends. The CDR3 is CASNRVMNGYTF. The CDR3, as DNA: TGTGCCAGCAACCGGGTCATGAATGGCTACACCTTC.

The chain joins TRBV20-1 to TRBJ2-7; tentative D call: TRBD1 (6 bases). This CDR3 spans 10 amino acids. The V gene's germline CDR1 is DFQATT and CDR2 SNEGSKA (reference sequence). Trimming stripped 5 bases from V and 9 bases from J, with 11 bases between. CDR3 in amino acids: CSAGQNLQYF. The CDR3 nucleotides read TGCAGTGCTGGACAGAACCTGCAGTACTTC.

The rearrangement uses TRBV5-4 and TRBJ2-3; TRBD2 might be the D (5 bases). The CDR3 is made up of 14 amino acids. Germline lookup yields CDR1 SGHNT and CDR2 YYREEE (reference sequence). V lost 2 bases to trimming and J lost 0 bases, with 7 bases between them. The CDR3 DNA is TGTGCCAGCAGCTTAGGAGGAAGCACAGATACGCAGTATTTT. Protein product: CASSLGGSTDTQYF.

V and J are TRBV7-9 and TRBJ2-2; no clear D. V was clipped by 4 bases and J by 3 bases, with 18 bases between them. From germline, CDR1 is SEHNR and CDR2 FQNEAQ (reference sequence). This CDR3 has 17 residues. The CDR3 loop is CASSSLDWADHTGELFF. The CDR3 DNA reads TGTGCCAGCAGCTCCCTTGATTGGGCTGATCACACCGGGGAGCTGTTTTTT.

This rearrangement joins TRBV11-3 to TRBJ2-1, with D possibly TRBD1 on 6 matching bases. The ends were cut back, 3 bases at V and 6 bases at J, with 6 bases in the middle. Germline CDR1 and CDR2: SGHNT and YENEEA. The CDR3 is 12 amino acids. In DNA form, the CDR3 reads TGTGCCAGCAGCTTGGGGGCCAATGAGCAGTTCTTC. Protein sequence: CASSLGANEQFF.

The CDR3 region has the DNA TGTGCCAGCAGTTTGAGGCAGGGGCCCTACGAGCAGTACTTC. Translating gives CASSLRQGPYEQYF. The chain employs TRBV27 and TRBJ2-7; weak D call: TRBD1 (6 bases). The germline V gene has CDR1 MNHEY and CDR2 SMNVEV (reference sequence). This CDR3 has 14 residues. V was clipped by 3 bases and J by 2 bases, with 11 bases between them.

In DNA, the CDR3 is TGTGCCAGCAGTTTCCACCTCCAGGAGCGGGAGGGGTACAATGAGCAGTTCTTC. This gives the protein CASSFHLQEREGYNEQFF. The rearrangement uses TRBV28 and TRBJ2-1, with 10 bases identical to TRBD2. V gave up 3 bases and J gave up 4 bases; unmatched junction bases: 12. The germline V gene encodes CDR1 MDHEN and CDR2 SYDVKM. The CDR3 consists of 18 residues.

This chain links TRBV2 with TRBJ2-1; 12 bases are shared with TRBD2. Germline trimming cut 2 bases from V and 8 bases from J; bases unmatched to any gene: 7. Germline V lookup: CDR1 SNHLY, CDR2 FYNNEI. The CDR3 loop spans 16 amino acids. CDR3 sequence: CASSEPRTSGTDEQFF. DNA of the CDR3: TGTGCCAGCAGTGAACCCAGGACTAGCGGGACGGATGAGCAGTTCTTC.

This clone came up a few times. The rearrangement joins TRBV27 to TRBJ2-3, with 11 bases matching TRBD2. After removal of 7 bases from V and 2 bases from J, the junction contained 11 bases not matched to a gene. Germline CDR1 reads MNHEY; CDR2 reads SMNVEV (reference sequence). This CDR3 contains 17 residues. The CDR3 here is CASTSRGSGRDTDTQYF. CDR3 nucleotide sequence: TGTGCCAGCACCTCTCGGGGTAGCGGGAGGGACACAGATACGCAGTATTTT.

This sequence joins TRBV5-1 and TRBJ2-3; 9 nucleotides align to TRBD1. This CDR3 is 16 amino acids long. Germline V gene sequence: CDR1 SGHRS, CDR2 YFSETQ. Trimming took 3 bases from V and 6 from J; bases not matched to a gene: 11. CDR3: CASSSLQGTGTDTQYF. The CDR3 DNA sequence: TGCGCCAGCAGCTCCCTGCAGGGGACAGGGACGGATACGCAGTATTTT.

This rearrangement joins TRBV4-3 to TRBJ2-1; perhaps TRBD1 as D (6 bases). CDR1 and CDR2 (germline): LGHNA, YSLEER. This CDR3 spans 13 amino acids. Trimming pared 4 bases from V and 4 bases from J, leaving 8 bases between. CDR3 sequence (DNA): TGCGCCAGCAGCCCTGGACAGTACAATGAGCAGTTCTTC. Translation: CASSPGQYNEQFF.

The chain's CDR3 is CASSLSHITWGRAAQPQHF. Here the CDR3 DNA reads TGTGCCAGCAGTTTATCCCACATTACCTGGGGGAGGGCGGCTCAGCCCCAGCATTTT. The chain recombines TRBV28 with TRBJ1-5, with a weak D call TRBD1 (5 bases). Trimming pared 1 base from V and 6 bases from J, leaving 25 bases between. The germline gives CDR1 MDHEN, CDR2 SYDVKM. This CDR3 spans 19 amino acids.

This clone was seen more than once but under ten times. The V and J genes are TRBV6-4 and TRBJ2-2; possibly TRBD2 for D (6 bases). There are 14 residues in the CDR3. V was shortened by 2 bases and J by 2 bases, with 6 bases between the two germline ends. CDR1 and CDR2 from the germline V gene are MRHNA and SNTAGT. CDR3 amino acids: CASSDGTNTGELFF. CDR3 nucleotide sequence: TGTGCCAGCAGTGACGGGACTAACACCGGGGAGCTGTTTTTT.

The CDR3 loop reads CASNKRNTGLRGGTDTQYF. The CDR3 DNA reads as TGTGCCAGCAACAAACGAAATACGGGGCTCCGAGGGGGAACAGATACGCAGTATTTT. The rearrangement uses TRBV7-2 and TRBJ2-3; perhaps TRBD1 as D (6 bases). V lost 7 bases and J 3 bases, leaving 29 bases between the germline ends. The CDR3 consists of 19 residues. CDR1 and CDR2 (germline): SGHTA, FQGNSA.

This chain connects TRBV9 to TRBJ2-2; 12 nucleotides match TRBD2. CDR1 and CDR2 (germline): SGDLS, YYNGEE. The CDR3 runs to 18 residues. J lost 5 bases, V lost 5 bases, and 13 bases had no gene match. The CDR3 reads CASSVTFGLAGNTGELFF. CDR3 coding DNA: TGTGCCAGCAGTGTTACCTTTGGACTAGCGGGAAATACCGGGGAGCTGTTTTTT.

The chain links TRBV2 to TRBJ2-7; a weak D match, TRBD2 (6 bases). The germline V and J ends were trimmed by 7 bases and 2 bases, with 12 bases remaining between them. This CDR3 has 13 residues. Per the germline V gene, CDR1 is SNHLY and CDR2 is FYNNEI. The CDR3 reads CASKSTGAYEQYF. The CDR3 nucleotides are TGTGCCAGCAAGTCCACGGGGGCCTACGAGCAGTACTTC.

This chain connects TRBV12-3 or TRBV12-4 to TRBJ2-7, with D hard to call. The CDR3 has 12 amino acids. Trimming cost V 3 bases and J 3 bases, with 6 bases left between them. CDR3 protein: CASSFGLYEQYF. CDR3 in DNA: TGTGCCAGCAGTTTTGGGCTCTACGAGCAGTACTTC.

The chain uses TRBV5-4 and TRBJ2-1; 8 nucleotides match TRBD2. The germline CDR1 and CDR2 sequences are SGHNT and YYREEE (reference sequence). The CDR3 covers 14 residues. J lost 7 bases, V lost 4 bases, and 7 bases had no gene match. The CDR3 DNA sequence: TGTGCCAGCAGCACCGGGACTAGTAGGAATGAGCAGTTCTTC. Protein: CASSTGTSRNEQFF. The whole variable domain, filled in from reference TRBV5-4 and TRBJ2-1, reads ETGVTQSPTHLIKTRGQQVTLRCSSQSGHNTVSWYQQALGQGPQFIFQYYREEENGRGNFPPRFSGLQFPNYSSELNVNALELDDSALYLCASSTGTSRNEQFFGPGTRLTVL.

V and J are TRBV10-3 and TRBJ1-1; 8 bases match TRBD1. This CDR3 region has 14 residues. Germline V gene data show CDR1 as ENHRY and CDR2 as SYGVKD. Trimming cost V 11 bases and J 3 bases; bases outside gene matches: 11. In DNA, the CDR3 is TGTGCCTCGAAATCCGACAGGGGATACACTGAAGCTTTCTTT. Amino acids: CASKSDRGYTEAFF.

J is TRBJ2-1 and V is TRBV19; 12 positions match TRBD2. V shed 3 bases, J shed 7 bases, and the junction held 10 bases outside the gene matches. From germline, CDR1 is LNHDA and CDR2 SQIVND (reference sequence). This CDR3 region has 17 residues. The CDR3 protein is CASSIARGLAGRNEQFF. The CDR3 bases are TGTGCCAGTAGTATCGCGAGGGGACTAGCGGGCCGAAATGAGCAGTTCTTC.

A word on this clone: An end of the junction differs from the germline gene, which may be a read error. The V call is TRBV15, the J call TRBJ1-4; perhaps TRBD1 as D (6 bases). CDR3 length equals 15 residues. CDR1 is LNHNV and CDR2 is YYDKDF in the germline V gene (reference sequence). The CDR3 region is CATSREGTSVGKLLF. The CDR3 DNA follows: TGTGCCACCAGCAGAGAGGGGACATCCGTAGGAAAACTGCTTTTT.

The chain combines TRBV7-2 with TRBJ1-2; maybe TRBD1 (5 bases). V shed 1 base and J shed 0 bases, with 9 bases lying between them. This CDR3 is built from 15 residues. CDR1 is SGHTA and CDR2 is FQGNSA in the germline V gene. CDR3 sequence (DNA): TGTGCCAGCAGCTTAGGACAGCTAACTAACTATGGCTACACCTTC. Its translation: CASSLGQLTNYGYTF.